This T cell receptor (beta chain) was observed in a study of Ad26.COV2.S vaccination and SARS-CoV-2 variants. Study-wide results and caveats: Higher spike-specific TCR breadth was found in vaccine recipients than in placebo recipients.

As to this clone: The antigen is unknown.

This sample's treatment: around 19 received Ad26.COV2.S at low or high dose, single or two shots; several received placebo; per-sample allocation not given. Day 63 after the first injection of vaccine or placebo was the sampling time. An 18-55-year-old adult in Boston served as donor. What was given as vaccine was an Ad26 vector encoding Wuhan-strain SARS-CoV-2 spike. The CDR3 covers 17 residues. The germline V gene encodes CDR1 SGHAT and CDR2 FQNNGV. V lost 1 base and J lost 5; bases outside the gene matches: 10. Measured with immunoSEQ multiplex PCR; TCRdb has only the in-frame clones, and not every one. In the table there are approximately 300,000 clones, 85% of which are singletons.

The input for sequencing was peripheral blood, taken in a trial of Ad26.COV2.S vaccine versus placebo. The V call is TRBV11-2, the J call TRBJ2-3; 9 positions match TRBD2. The TCR originated in a person aged 18-65 years who received the Ad26.COV2.S COVID-19 vaccine or a placebo. CDR3 region: CASSLGAGGTPIDTQYF. The CDR3 DNA reads TGTGCCAGCAGCTTAGGTGCGGGGGGGACGCCTATAGATACGCAGTATTTT.